This entry describes one T cell receptor (beta chain). The data belong to a study of memory CD4+ T cells and cytomegalovirus serostatus. Per the original data handling: After removing out-of-frame reads, under 2.5 million distinct TCRbeta sequences remained. Clones were read by immunoSEQ multiplex PCR, and TCRdb kept only the in-frame ones, dropping some. V and J calls and clone size follow that table, whereas D and trimming were derived from the DNA. Of 50,000 to 60,000 clones listed, 82% are singletons. Germline loops: CDR1 LNHDA, CDR2 SQIVND (reference sequence). The ends lost 6 bases at V and 1 base at J; junction bases unmatched: 4. The CDR3 is 14 residues long. Single viable CD3+CD4+CD8-CD45RO+ cells were sorted as the memory CD4+ T cells.

The receptor comes from an adult in good health and CMV-seronegative. Input material: memory CD4+ T cells from blood. V gene TRBV19 combines with J gene TRBJ2-3; the match to TRBD1 covers 7 bases. CDR3 DNA: TGTGCCAGTAGCCAGGGACAGCGCACAGATACGCAGTATTTT. It yields the protein CASSQGQRTDTQYF.